Described below is a single T cell receptor (beta chain) sequence and its context. What it binds is not known. The source of the sample is a study of T cells in Graves' hyperthyroidism and ophthalmopathy. General study points: Blood also contained most expanded thyroid clonotypes above 0.001.

Duration under 3 months, a NOSPECS grade of at least 4, and a Clinical Activity Score of at least 3 characterized the ophthalmopathy patients. Amplification of TCR beta CDR3 regions was performed using RNA transcripts as template. First-round RT-PCR with HTBI primers amplified the TCR CDR3 region. TCRdb used MiXCR to reprocess the multiplex PCR reads, holding one entry per CDR3 protein. This sample carries some 550,000 distinct CDR3 sequences, 16% of them seen once, and the ten largest clones take 3% to 4%. This TCR derives from a woman between 35 and 50 years old with Graves' ophthalmopathy. Sample: blood.

CDR3 region: CASSPAGGFNQPQHF. The CDR3 DNA reads TGTGCCAGCTCCCCTGCGGGGGGTTTCAATCAGCCCCAGCATTTT. This chain joins TRBV18 and TRBJ1-5, with a tentative D call TRBD1 (5 bases). CDR3 length equals 15 residues. Trimming took off 6 bases at V and 3 bases at J, with 15 bases between the two ends. Germline CDR1 KGHSH, CDR2 LQKENI.